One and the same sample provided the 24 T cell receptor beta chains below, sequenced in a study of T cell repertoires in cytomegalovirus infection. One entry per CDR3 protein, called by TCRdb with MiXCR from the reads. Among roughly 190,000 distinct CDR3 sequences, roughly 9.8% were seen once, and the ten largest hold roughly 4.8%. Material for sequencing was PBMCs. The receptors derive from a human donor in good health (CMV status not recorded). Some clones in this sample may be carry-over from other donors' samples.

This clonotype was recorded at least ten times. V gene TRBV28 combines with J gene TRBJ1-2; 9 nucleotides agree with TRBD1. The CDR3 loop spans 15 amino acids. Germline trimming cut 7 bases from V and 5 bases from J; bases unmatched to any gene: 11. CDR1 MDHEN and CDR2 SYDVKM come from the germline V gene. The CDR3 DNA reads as TGTGCCAGCACCGACACCGTGGGACAGGGTTATGGCTACACCTTC. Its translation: CASTDTVGQGYGYTF.

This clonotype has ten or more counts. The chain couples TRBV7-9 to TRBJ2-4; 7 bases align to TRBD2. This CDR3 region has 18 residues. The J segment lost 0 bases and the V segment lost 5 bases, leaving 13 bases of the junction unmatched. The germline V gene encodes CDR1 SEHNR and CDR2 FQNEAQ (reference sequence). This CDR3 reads CASSPVPSGALAKNIQYF. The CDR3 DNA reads TGTGCCAGCAGCCCCGTTCCGAGCGGGGCCTTAGCCAAAAACATTCAGTACTTC.

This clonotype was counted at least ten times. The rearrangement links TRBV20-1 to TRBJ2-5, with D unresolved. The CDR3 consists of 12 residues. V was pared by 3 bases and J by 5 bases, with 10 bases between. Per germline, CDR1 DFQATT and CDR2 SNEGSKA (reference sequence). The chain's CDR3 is CSARAAAETQYF. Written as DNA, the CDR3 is TGCAGTGCTAGGGCGGCGGCGGAGACCCAGTACTTC.

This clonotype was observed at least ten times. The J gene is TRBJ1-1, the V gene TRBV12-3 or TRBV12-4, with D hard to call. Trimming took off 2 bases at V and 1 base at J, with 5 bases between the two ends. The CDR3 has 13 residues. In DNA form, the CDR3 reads TGTGCCAGCAGTTTACATCCGAACACTGAAGCTTTCTTT. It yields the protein CASSLHPNTEAFF.

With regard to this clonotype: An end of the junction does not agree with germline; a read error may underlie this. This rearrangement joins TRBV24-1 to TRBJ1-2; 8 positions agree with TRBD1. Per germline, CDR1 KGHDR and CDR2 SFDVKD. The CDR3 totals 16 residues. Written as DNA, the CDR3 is TGTGTCACCAGTGATTCGCGACTGGACAGGGACTATGGCTACACCTTC. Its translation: CVTSDSRLDRDYGYTF.

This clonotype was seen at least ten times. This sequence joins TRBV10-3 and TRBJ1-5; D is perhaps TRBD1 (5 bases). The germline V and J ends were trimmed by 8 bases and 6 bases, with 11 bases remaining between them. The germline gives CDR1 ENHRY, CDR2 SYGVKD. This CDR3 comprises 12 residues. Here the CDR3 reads CAIGAPGQPQHF. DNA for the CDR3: TGTGCCATCGGGGCCCCGGGTCAGCCCCAGCATTTT.

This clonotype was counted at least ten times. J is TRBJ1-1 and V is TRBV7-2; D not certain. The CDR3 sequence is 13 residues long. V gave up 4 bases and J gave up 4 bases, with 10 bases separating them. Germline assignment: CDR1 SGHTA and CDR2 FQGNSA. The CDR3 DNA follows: TGTGCCAGCAGCTCCCGCAGAGGCACTGAAGCTTTCTTT. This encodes CASSSRRGTEAFF.

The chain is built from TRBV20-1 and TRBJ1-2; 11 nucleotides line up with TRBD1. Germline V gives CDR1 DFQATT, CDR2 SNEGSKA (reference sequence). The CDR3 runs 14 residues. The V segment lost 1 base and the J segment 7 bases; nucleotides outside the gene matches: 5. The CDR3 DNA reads TGCAGTGCTAGAGGATCGGACAGGGGGCCTGGCTACACCTTC. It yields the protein CSARGSDRGPGYTF.

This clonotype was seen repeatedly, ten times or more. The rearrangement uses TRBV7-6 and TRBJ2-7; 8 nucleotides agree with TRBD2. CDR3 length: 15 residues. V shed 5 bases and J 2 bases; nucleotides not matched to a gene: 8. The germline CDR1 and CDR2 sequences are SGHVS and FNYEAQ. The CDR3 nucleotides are TGTGCCAGCAGCCAACTAGCGGTTATTACCTACGAGCAGTACTTC. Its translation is CASSQLAVITYEQYF. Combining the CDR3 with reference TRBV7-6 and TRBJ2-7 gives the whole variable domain GAGVSQSPRYKVTKRGQDVALRCDPISGHVSLYWYRQALGQGPEFLTYFNYEAQQDKSGLPNDRFSAERPEGSISTLTIQRTEQRDSAMYRCASSQLAVITYEQYFGPGTRLTVT.

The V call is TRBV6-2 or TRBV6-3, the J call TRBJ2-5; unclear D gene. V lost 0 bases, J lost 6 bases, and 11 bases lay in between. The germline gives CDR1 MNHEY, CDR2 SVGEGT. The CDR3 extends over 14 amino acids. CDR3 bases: TGTGCCAGCAGTTACTCGCGCCTTTCAAAGACCCAGTACTTC. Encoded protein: CASSYSRLSKTQYF.

DNA for the CDR3: TGTGCCACCAGCAGAGATCCTCCGGGAAAACTGTTTTTT. This encodes CATSRDPPGKLFF. The chain employs TRBV15 and TRBJ1-4; no reliable D call. The CDR3 has 13 residues. Germline lookup yields CDR1 LNHNV and CDR2 YYDKDF (reference sequence). The germline V and J ends were trimmed by 0 bases and 10 bases, with 9 bases remaining between them.

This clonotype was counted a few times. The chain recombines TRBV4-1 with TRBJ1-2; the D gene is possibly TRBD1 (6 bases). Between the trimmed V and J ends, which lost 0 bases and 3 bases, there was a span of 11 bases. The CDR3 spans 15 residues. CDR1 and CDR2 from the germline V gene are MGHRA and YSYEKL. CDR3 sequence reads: CASSQETQGYYGYTF. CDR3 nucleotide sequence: TGCGCCAGCAGCCAAGAAACTCAGGGGTACTATGGCTACACCTTC.

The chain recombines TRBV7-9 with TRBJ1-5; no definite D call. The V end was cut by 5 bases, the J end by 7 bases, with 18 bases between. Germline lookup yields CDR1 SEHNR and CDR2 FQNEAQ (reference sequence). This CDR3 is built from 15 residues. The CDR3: CASSRSGSEGQPQHF. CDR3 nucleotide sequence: TGTGCCAGCAGCAGGTCGGGGTCGGAGGGACAGCCCCAGCATTTT.

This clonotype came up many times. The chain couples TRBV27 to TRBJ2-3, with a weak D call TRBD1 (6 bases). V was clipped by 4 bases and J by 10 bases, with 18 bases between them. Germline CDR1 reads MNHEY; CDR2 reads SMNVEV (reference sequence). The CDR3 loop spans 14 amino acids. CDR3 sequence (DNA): TGTGCCAGCAGTTCAAAACAGGGTAGGACCTCGCAGTATTTT. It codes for CASSSKQGRTSQYF.

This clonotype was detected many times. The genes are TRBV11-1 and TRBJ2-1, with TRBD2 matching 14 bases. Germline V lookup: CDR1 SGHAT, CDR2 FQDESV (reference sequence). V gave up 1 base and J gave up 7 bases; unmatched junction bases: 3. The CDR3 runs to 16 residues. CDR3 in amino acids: CASSLEGLAGENEQFF. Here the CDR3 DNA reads TGTGCCAGCAGCTTAGAGGGACTAGCGGGAGAGAATGAGCAGTTCTTC.

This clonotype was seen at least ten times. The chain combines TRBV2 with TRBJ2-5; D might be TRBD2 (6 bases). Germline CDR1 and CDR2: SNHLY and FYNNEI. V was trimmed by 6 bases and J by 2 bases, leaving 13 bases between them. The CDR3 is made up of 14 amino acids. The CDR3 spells CASRRDGLQETQYF. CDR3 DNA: TGTGCCAGCAGGCGGGACGGTTTACAAGAGACCCAGTACTTC.

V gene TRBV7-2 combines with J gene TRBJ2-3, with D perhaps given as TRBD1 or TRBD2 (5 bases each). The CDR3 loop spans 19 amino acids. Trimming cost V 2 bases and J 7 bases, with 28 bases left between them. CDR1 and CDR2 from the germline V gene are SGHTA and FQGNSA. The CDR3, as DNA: TGTGCCAGCAGCTTAATAGGGACGTCCTCAGTTTTGGGCAGATATACGCAGTATTTT. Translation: CASSLIGTSSVLGRYTQYF.

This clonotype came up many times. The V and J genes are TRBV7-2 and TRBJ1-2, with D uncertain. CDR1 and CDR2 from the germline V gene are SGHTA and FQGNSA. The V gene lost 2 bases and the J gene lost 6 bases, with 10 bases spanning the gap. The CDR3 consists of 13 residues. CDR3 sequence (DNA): TGTGCCAGCAGCTTAAATGTGGGAAATGGCTACACCTTC. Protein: CASSLNVGNGYTF.

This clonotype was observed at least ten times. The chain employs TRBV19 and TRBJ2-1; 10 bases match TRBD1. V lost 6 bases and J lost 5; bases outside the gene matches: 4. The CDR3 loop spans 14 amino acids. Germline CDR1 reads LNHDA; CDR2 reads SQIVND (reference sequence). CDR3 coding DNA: TGTGCCAGTAGGAGACAGGGGGCCGACAATGAGCAGTTCTTC. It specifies CASRRQGADNEQFF.

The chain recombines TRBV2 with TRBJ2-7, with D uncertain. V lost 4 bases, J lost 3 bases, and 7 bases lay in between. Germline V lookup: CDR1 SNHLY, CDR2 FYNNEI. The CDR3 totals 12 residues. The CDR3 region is CASSGRFYEQYF. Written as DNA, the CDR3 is TGTGCCAGCAGTGGCAGATTCTACGAGCAGTACTTC. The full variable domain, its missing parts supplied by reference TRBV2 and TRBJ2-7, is EPEVTQTPSHQVTQMGQEVILRCVPISNHLYFYWYRQILGQKVEFLVSFYNNEISEKSEIFDDQFSVERPDGSNFTLKIRSTKLEDSAMYFCASSGRFYEQYFGPGTRLTVT.

In DNA, the CDR3 is TGTGCCAGCAGCTCTAGCTTCTCCTACGAGCAGTACTTC. Protein sequence: CASSSSFSYEQYF. The chain joins TRBV7-2 to TRBJ2-7, with D tentatively TRBD2 (5 bases). Germline V gene data show CDR1 as SGHTA and CDR2 as FQGNSA. The V end was cut by 4 bases, the J end by 0 bases, with 7 bases between. There are 13 residues in the CDR3.

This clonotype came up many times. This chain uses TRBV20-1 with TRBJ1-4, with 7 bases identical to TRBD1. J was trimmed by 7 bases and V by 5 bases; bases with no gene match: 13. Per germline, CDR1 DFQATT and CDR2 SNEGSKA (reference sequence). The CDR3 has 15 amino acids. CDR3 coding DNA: TGCAGTGCTTCCCTTCCGGGACAGACCTTTGAAAAACTGTTTTTT. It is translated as CSASLPGQTFEKLFF.

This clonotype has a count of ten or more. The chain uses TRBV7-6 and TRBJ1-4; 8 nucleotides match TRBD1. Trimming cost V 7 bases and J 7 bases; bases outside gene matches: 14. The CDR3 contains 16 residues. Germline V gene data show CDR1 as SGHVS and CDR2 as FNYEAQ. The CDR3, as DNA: TGTGCCAGCACTAAATTCCCGGACAGGGCAGGTGAAAAACTGTTTTTT. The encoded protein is CASTKFPDRAGEKLFF.

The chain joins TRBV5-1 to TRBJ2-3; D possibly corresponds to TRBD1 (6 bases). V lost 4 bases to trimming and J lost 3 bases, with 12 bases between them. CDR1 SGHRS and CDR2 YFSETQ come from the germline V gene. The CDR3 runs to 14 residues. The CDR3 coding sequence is TGCGCCAGCAGCCCCGGACAGAGAACAGATACGCAGTATTTT. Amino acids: CASSPGQRTDTQYF.